This T cell receptor (beta chain) derives from a study of shared clonotypes between healthy human individuals. Selected positively for CCR7 and CD45RO-negative, naive CD8 cells excluded terminally differentiated effector memory CD45RA+ cells. Healthy adults negative for HIV, lacking recent acute infections or vaccinations, served as donors. TCRdb's copy holds only in-frame clones and misses some; the assay was immunoSEQ multiplex PCR. The sample has just over 2,000,000 clones, approximately 94% seen once; the top ten hold roughly 1%. Trimming removed 7 bases from V and 8 bases from J; junction bases left unmatched: 8. From germline, CDR1 is PRHDT and CDR2 FYEKMQ (reference sequence). This CDR3 contains 13 residues. Findings of the study overall: Clonotype sharing among donors likely depends on sequencing depth.

As to this clone: Its antigen is as yet unknown.

Specimen: naive CD8+ T cells sorted from blood. The sequence was collected from a man younger than 35 in good health. V is TRBV13 and J is TRBJ2-1, with TRBD2 matching 7 bases. CDR3 nucleotide sequence: TGTGCCAGCAAGGGACTTGCGGGAGATGAGCAGTTCTTC. This translates into CASKGLAGDEQFF.